The 32 T cell receptor beta chains given below trace back to one sample, sequenced in a study of early T cells in non-severe SARS-CoV-2 infection. In TCRdb, the 5' RACE reads were re-called with MiXCR into one record per CDR3 protein. The data show 50,000 to 65,000 distinct CDR3 sequences, about 8.9% seen once. The sequencing sample was made of whole blood. Every receptor here comes from an adult who was a healthcare worker with PCR-confirmed SARS-CoV-2 infection or an uninfected control (not recorded which).

This clonotype was seen many times. The V and J genes are TRBV20-1 and TRBJ1-1, with D uncertain. Trimming took off 6 bases at V and 1 base at J, with 6 bases between the two ends. CDR1 and CDR2 (germline): DFQATT, SNEGSKA (reference sequence). The CDR3 is made up of 11 amino acids. The CDR3 region is CSARRNTEAFF. Here the CDR3 DNA reads TGCAGTGCCCGGAGGAACACTGAAGCTTTCTTT.

The chain carries TRBV7-8 and TRBJ2-7, with 8 bases that match TRBD2. V lost 7 bases and J lost 5; bases outside the gene matches: 10. Germline V CDR1 and CDR2: SGHVS, FQNEAQ. The CDR3 length is 14 residues. DNA for the CDR3: TGTGCCAGCACTCAGGGACTAGTGATCCACGAGCAGTACTTC. Translation: CASTQGLVIHEQYF.

This clonotype has just one count. The rearrangement joins TRBV28 to TRBJ1-1; TRBD1 is a possible D gene (5 bases). The V and J ends lost 7 bases and 5 bases respectively, with 14 bases between them. Germline CDR1 and CDR2: MDHEN and SYDVKM. The CDR3 sequence is 13 residues long. The CDR3 sequence is CASITPGGTEAFF. The CDR3 DNA sequence: TGTGCCAGCATCACGCCGGGGGGAACTGAAGCTTTCTTT.

Note on this clonotype: Since a much larger clone is just one base distant, this may be a read error. The CDR3 does not close with the conserved phenylalanine or tryptophan, likely indicating a read error. The chain joins TRBV12-3 or TRBV12-4 to TRBJ2-2; 12 positions agree with TRBD2. This CDR3 spans 16 amino acids. The junction had 0 bases not matched to a gene; V was cut back by 1 base and J by 3 bases. CDR3 sequence (DNA): TGTGCCAGCAGTTTAGGACTAGCGGGGGACACCGGGGAGCTGTTTTCT. Amino acids: CASSLGLAGDTGELFS.

This clonotype was counted at least ten times. The CDR3 loop is CARNTGDNTIYF. In DNA form, the CDR3 reads TGTGCCAGAAATACAGGAGATAACACCATATATTTT. The chain couples TRBV30 to TRBJ1-3, with a weak D call TRBD1 (5 bases). CDR1 is GTSNPN, CDR2 SVGIG, per germline (reference sequence). The CDR3 totals 12 residues. V gave up 8 bases and J gave up 7 bases, with 15 bases separating them.

This clonotype has ten or more counts. The chain recombines TRBV7-2 with TRBJ1-4; no reliable D call. The CDR3 covers 14 residues. Germline V gives CDR1 SGHTA, CDR2 FQGNSA. The ends were cut back, 2 bases at V and 8 bases at J, with 12 bases in the middle. The CDR3: CASSLRLDGEKLFF. In DNA, the CDR3 is TGTGCCAGCAGCTTAAGACTGGATGGGGAAAAACTGTTTTTT.

This clonotype was seen a handful of times. This chain links TRBV6-4 with TRBJ1-1; D is ambiguous. This CDR3 is built from 12 residues. CDR1 is MRHNA, CDR2 SNTAGT, per germline. Trimming cost V 6 bases and J 1 base, with 6 bases left between them. Written as DNA, the CDR3 is TGTGCCAGCAGCACCACGAACACTGAAGCTTTCTTT. It is translated as CASSTTNTEAFF.

This clonotype was detected ten times or more. The chain combines TRBV27 with TRBJ2-7; D is unclear. CDR1 and CDR2 (germline): MNHEY, SMNVEV (reference sequence). The CDR3 contains 13 residues. V lost 4 bases, J lost 2 bases, and 9 bases lay in between. CDR3 sequence (DNA): TGTGCCAGCAGTTCCTCGTGGGCCTACGAGCAGTACTTC. Residues: CASSSSWAYEQYF.

This chain connects TRBV6-2 or TRBV6-3 to TRBJ1-2; no clear D gene. CDR3 length equals 15 residues. Looked up from germline, CDR1 is MNHEY and CDR2 is SVGEGT. Trimming left V 0 bases short and J 3 bases short, with 11 bases between. The DNA of the CDR3 is TGTGCCAGCAGTTACTCGCCTAGGACCCACTATGGCTACACCTTC. Protein: CASSYSPRTHYGYTF.

This clonotype was detected ten times or more. CDR3 amino acids: CSATGTSGNTDTQYF. As DNA, the CDR3 is TGCAGTGCAACCGGGACTAGCGGGAACACAGATACGCAGTATTTT. V and J are TRBV20-1 and TRBJ2-3, with 13 bases identical to TRBD2. Losses at the gene ends were 6 bases for V and 2 bases for J; bases not matched to a gene: 5. Germline assignment: CDR1 DFQATT and CDR2 SNEGSKA (reference sequence). The CDR3 length is 15 residues.

This sequence joins TRBV20-1 and TRBJ2-3; D is perhaps TRBD1 or TRBD2 (5 bases each). Trimming shortened V by 0 bases and J by 11 bases, and 15 bases separated the two germline ends. CDR1 DFQATT and CDR2 SNEGSKA come from the germline V gene (reference sequence). The CDR3 runs to 13 residues. The CDR3: CSARDGGLVKQYF. CDR3 DNA sequence: TGCAGTGCTAGAGATGGGGGTTTAGTGAAGCAGTATTTT.

This clonotype turned up a few times. V gene TRBV3-1 combines with J gene TRBJ1-4, with no clear D. CDR1 is LGHDT and CDR2 is YNNKEL in the germline V gene (reference sequence). This CDR3 spans 14 amino acids. The V gene lost 4 bases and the J gene lost 3 bases, with 9 bases spanning the gap. CDR3 sequence: CASSPGNANEKLFF. In DNA form, the CDR3 reads TGTGCCAGCAGCCCGGGGAATGCTAATGAAAAACTGTTTTTT.

Judged by abundance, this clonotype is medium-sized. The chain joins TRBV28 to TRBJ2-1; D tentatively fits TRBD1 or TRBD2 (5 bases each). Germline-derived CDR1 and CDR2 are MDHEN and SYDVKM. V lost 6 bases and J 1 base, leaving 37 bases between the germline ends. CDR3 size: 23 residues. The CDR3 DNA reads as TGTGCCAGCAGGCACCGGGAATACTATTCAACCCCGTGGGGGTTCGGGTCCTACAATGAGCAGTTCTTC. Its protein product is CASRHREYYSTPWGFGSYNEQFF.

This clonotype was recorded at least ten times. This rearrangement joins TRBV7-9 to TRBJ1-2; 9 bases line up with TRBD1. V lost 0 bases, J lost 2 bases, and 4 bases stayed unmatched. Per the germline V gene, CDR1 is SEHNR and CDR2 is FQNEAQ (reference sequence). The CDR3 is made up of 16 amino acids. The CDR3: CASSLATGGVNYGYTF. CDR3 nucleotide sequence: TGTGCCAGCAGCTTAGCCACAGGGGGCGTCAACTATGGCTACACCTTC.

This clonotype was seen more than once but under ten times. The chain uses TRBV10-3 and TRBJ2-2, with 11 bases matching TRBD2. This CDR3 contains 12 residues. Germline CDR1 and CDR2: ENHRY and SYGVKD. The trim removed 10 bases at V and 6 bases at J, leaving 1 base unmatched. The CDR3: CASSGRAGELFF. In nucleotides, the CDR3 is TGTGCCAGTAGCGGGAGGGCCGGGGAGCTGTTTTTT.

V and J are TRBV7-9 and TRBJ2-7, with D tentatively TRBD1 (6 bases). Trimming left V 7 bases short and J 5 bases short, with 15 bases between. Germline CDR1 and CDR2: SEHNR and FQNEAQ (reference sequence). The CDR3 has 13 amino acids. CDR3 sequence reads: CASTVGAVDEQYF. The CDR3 nucleotides are TGTGCCAGCACCGTGGGGGCGGTGGACGAGCAGTACTTC.

This clonotype was counted many times. The chain joins TRBV27 to TRBJ2-1, with 9 positions matching TRBD1. Germline assignment: CDR1 MNHEY and CDR2 SMNVEV (reference sequence). V was clipped by 0 bases and J by 12 bases; unmatched bases: 12. This CDR3 region has 16 residues. DNA of the CDR3: TGTGCCAGCAGTTTATCCACAGCCCGGGACAGGGTTGGGCAGTTCTTC. This gives the protein CASSLSTARDRVGQFF.

This clonotype has just a few counts. This sequence joins TRBV4-1 and TRBJ2-2; the match to TRBD1 covers 8 bases. This CDR3 is 17 amino acids long. Looked up from germline, CDR1 is MGHRA and CDR2 is YSYEKL. The V segment lost 1 base and the J segment 5 bases; nucleotides outside the gene matches: 9. The CDR3 DNA sequence: TGCGCCAGCAGCCAAGCGGGGACAGGCAAACCTACCGGGGAGCTGTTTTTT. Protein product: CASSQAGTGKPTGELFF.

This chain links TRBV24-1 with TRBJ1-1; a weak D match, TRBD1 (5 bases). Germline-derived CDR1 and CDR2 are KGHDR and SFDVKD. Trimming removed 4 bases from V and 6 bases from J, with 14 bases in between. The CDR3 runs to 14 residues. The CDR3 region has the DNA TGTGCCACCAGTGACCCGACAGTGAGCTCTGAAGCTTTCTTT. Protein sequence: CATSDPTVSSEAFF.

In its sample, this clonotype was seen many times. J is TRBJ1-1 and V is TRBV10-3; possibly TRBD1 for D (6 bases). Per the germline V gene, CDR1 is ENHRY and CDR2 is SYGVKD. The V gene lost 4 bases and the J gene lost 1 base, with 19 bases spanning the gap. The length of the CDR3 is 17 residues. The CDR3 loop is CAISATLLQGSNTEAFF. The CDR3, as DNA: TGTGCCATCAGTGCCACCTTATTACAGGGATCGAACACTGAAGCTTTCTTT.

This clonotype has a count of ten or more. The V gene is TRBV6-6, the J gene TRBJ2-3; D possibly corresponds to TRBD2 (6 bases). The germline V and J ends were trimmed by 4 bases and 0 bases, with 20 bases remaining between them. The CDR3 length is 18 residues. Germline V CDR1 and CDR2: MNHNY, SVGAGI (reference sequence). The CDR3 region is CASSLGPLSAGSTDTQYF. CDR3 DNA: TGTGCCAGCAGTTTAGGCCCTCTCTCGGCGGGAAGCACAGATACGCAGTATTTT.

This clonotype was observed many times. This rearrangement joins TRBV20-1 to TRBJ1-1; D might be TRBD1 (5 bases). The CDR3 loop spans 17 amino acids. Germline V gene lookup returns CDR1 DFQATT and CDR2 SNEGSKA (reference sequence). Trimming removed 0 bases from V and 5 bases from J, with 22 bases in between. CDR3 protein: CSARDPGRAGRGTEAFF. The CDR3 DNA sequence: TGCAGTGCTAGAGATCCCGGTAGGGCAGGGCGAGGGACTGAAGCTTTCTTT.

The sample holds many counts of this clonotype. This chain joins TRBV7-2 and TRBJ1-2; 11 bases line up with TRBD1. Germline loops: CDR1 SGHTA, CDR2 FQGNSA. J lost 4 bases, V lost 7 bases, and 8 bases had no gene match. The CDR3 spans 15 residues. The CDR3 region has the DNA TGTGCCAGCACCCCCGGACAGGGGGCCTTCTATGGCTACACCTTC. Its translation is CASTPGQGAFYGYTF.

This clonotype was observed many times. CDR3 coding DNA: TGTGCCACCTACCGGGGGAGCTCCTACGAGCAGTACTTC. Translating gives CATYRGSSYEQYF. The chain is built from TRBV28 and TRBJ2-7; possibly TRBD2 for D (6 bases). Germline V gives CDR1 MDHEN, CDR2 SYDVKM. Trimming removed 10 bases from V and 0 bases from J, with 13 bases in between. The CDR3 is 13 residues long.

This clonotype has more than one count but fewer than ten. V usage is TRBV24-1 and J usage is TRBJ2-7, with 7 bases lining up with TRBD1. The CDR3 covers 12 residues. Germline CDR1 KGHDR, CDR2 SFDVKD. V gave up 4 bases and J gave up 7 bases; unmatched junction bases: 3. CDR3 loop: CATSDPGQEQYF. The CDR3 coding sequence is TGTGCCACCAGTGACCCGGGACAGGAGCAGTACTTC.

There are many counts of this clonotype. This chain joins TRBV10-3 and TRBJ2-7, with 8 bases identical to TRBD1. The CDR3 has 16 amino acids. V was pared by 11 bases and J by 2 bases, with 17 bases of the junction left unmatched. The V gene's germline CDR1 is ENHRY and CDR2 SYGVKD. CDR3 DNA sequence: TGTGCCTCCCAGGCGTATCAGGGGGCAAGGGCCTACGAGCAGTACTTC. This codes for CASQAYQGARAYEQYF.

This clonotype was counted between two and nine times. The CDR3 here is CASSQGGTSGSYEQYF. CDR3 nucleotides: TGCGCCAGCAGCCAAGGAGGGACTAGCGGATCCTACGAGCAGTACTTC. V gene TRBV4-3 combines with J gene TRBJ2-7, with 11 positions matching TRBD2. From germline, CDR1 is LGHNA and CDR2 YSLEER. The ends lost 1 base at V and 1 base at J; junction bases unmatched: 3. The CDR3 spans 16 residues.

Ten or more counts support this clonotype. The chain couples TRBV7-2 to TRBJ2-7, with D perhaps TRBD1 (5 bases). V was clipped by 1 base and J by 2 bases, with 12 bases between them. CDR1 and CDR2 (germline): SGHTA, FQGNSA. CDR3 size: 15 residues. In DNA form, the CDR3 reads TGTGCCAGCAGCTTAGTTGGGGCAGGGCCCTACGAGCAGTACTTC. This gives the protein CASSLVGAGPYEQYF.

The chain joins TRBV27 to TRBJ1-4, with 7 bases fitting TRBD1. The CDR3 consists of 15 residues. V lost 0 bases and J lost 8; bases outside the gene matches: 6. Germline-derived CDR1 and CDR2 are MNHEY and SMNVEV (reference sequence). This CDR3 reads CASSLSNRGGEKLFF. The CDR3, as DNA: TGTGCCAGCAGTTTATCTAACAGGGGCGGAGAAAAACTGTTTTTT.

Only a few counts were recorded for this clonotype. V gene TRBV28 combines with J gene TRBJ2-1; TRBD2 matches 9 bases. This CDR3 is built from 14 residues. Per the germline V gene, CDR1 is MDHEN and CDR2 is SYDVKM. V lost 7 bases to trimming and J lost 6 bases; unmatched junction nucleotides: 7. The chain's CDR3 is CASTRGGAINEQFF. CDR3 DNA: TGTGCCAGCACTCGCGGGGGGGCCATCAATGAGCAGTTCTTC.

This clonotype was seen a handful of times. The chain carries TRBV6-1 and TRBJ1-2; D possibly corresponds to TRBD1 (5 bases). This CDR3 comprises 14 residues. Germline CDR1 MNHNS, CDR2 SASEGT. V lost 4 bases and J lost 5, with 14 bases in between. The CDR3 is CASSARQNVYGYTF. CDR3 in DNA: TGTGCCAGCAGTGCGCGACAGAACGTTTATGGCTACACCTTC.

V usage is TRBV15 and J usage is TRBJ2-4; maybe TRBD2 (6 bases). The CDR3 is made up of 13 amino acids. Looked up from germline, CDR1 is LNHNV and CDR2 is YYDKDF (reference sequence). Trimming pared 1 base from V and 7 bases from J, leaving 8 bases between. DNA for the CDR3: TGTGCCACCAGCAGAGGACGGGGGAACATTCAGTACTTC. This gives the protein CATSRGRGNIQYF.